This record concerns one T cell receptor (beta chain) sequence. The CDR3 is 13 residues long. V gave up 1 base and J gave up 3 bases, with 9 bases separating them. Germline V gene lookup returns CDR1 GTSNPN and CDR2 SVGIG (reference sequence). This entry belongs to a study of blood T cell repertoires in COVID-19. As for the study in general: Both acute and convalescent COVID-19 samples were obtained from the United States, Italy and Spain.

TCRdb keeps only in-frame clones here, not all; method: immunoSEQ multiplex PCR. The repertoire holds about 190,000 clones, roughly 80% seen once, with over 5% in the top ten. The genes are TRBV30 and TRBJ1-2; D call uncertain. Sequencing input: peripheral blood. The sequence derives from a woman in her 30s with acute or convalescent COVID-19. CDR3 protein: CAWSAGDDYGYTF. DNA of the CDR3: TGTGCCTGGAGTGCTGGAGATGACTATGGCTACACCTTC.